This T cell receptor beta chain was sequenced for a study of vaccination effects on CD4 cells after COVID-19. At the level of the study: Specimens were obtained from a couple of convalescent patients 16 days and one week prior to vaccination. Study-wide points: Few convalescent patients, and no early post-infection timepoints, were available to the study.

CDR1 MNHNY and CDR2 SVGAGI come from the germline V gene (reference sequence). This CDR3 region has 16 residues. Germline trimming cut 5 bases from V and 2 bases from J; bases unmatched to any gene: 10. On this clone itself: No antigen is known for it.

Sequencing was preceded by expansion of antigen-specific CD4+ T cells with viral peptide pools in the ViraFEST assay. Once cultured for approximately eleven days, the cells underwent separation to obtain CD4+ T cells. The person's infection with SARS-CoV-2, confirmed by PCR, took place between March and December 2020. Profiled with immunoSEQ multiplex PCR; TCRdb holds only in-frame clones, not every one. The sample lists tens of thousands of clones, just under 75% seen once, with about 33% in the top ten. The chain recombines TRBV6-6 with TRBJ2-7; TRBD2 matches at 9 bases. The specimen comprised CD4+ T cells from PBMCs cultured with a peptide pool, sampled before COVID-19 vaccination. The clonotype was recovered from a human donor who had a prior SARS-CoV-2 infection. In DNA form, the CDR3 reads TGTGCCAGCAGTCGATTAGCGGGAGATACCGCCTACGAGCAGTACTTC. Protein sequence: CASSRLAGDTAYEQYF.